One T cell receptor (beta chain) is described in this entry. What it binds is not known. The sample originates from a study of T-cell reconstitution after alpha-beta-depleted transplantation in children. General study results and limits: Reportedly, only several hundred clones from non-depleted graft cells drove alpha-beta T-cell counts at about two months.

V was clipped by 3 bases and J by 3 bases; unmatched bases: 8. The germline V gene has CDR1 KGHSH and CDR2 LQKENI. The CDR3 extends over 18 amino acids. A library of TCRbeta sequences, prepared with unique molecular identifiers, was generated. One entry per CDR3 protein results from TCRdb running MiXCR on the PCR reads. In the table there are 200,000 to 250,000 distinct CDR3 sequences, roughly 25% of which are singletons. This material consisted of PBMCs, taken before TCRalphabeta/CD19-depleted stem cell transplant. This clonotype was sampled from a girl aged 2-10 years with Fanconi anemia, due to receive a stem cell transplant. V gene TRBV18 combines with J gene TRBJ2-3; 14 bases line up with TRBD2. The CDR3: CASSPRLAGGPTTDTQYF. CDR3 DNA: TGTGCCAGCTCACCTCGACTAGCGGGGGGGCCGACTACAGATACGCAGTATTTT.